This TCR beta chain was identified in a study of cytomegalovirus exposure and HLA in healthy donors. The donors belonged to the 120-subject validation cohort, separate from the roughly 650-subject first cohort. Sequencing was performed with immunoSEQ multiplex PCR; in TCRdb, only in-frame clones are kept and a portion is missing. The sample has approximately 230,000 clones, more than 85% seen once. Germline loops: CDR1 SGHVS, CDR2 FQNEAQ. The CDR3 length is 14 residues. V was trimmed by 0 bases and J by 4 bases, leaving 7 bases between them. This clone was seen a handful of times. Source material: PBMCs. The receptor was isolated from a man younger than 35 in good health and CMV-seropositive. This chain joins TRBV7-8 and TRBJ1-5, with D possibly TRBD1 on 5 matching bases. The DNA of the CDR3 is TGTGCCAGCAGCTTAGCCAGGGTAAATCAGCCCCAGCATTTT. Encoded protein: CASSLARVNQPQHF.